This is a list of T cell receptor beta chains from one sample in a study of T cell repertoires in cytomegalovirus infection. TCRdb fed the reads into MiXCR, producing one record per CDR3 protein. This sample has tens of thousands of distinct CDR3 sequences, with roughly a fifth found just once. What these receptors recognize is not known. Here the sequenced sample was CD8+ T cells from cultured PBMCs, taken from culture after CMV antigen stimulation. These receptors all stem from a human donor in good health (CMV status not recorded). Some clones in this sample may be carry-over from other donors' samples. Both conserved end residues are part of each CDR3. The D gene is left open where the match is weak. Size is omitted from some rows. Given values are once, few, many or a class for expanded clones.

abundance	d_gene	v_gene	j_gene	CDR3aa	CDR3nt
few	TRBD2	TRBV12-3/TRBV12-4	TRBJ2-5	CASSVSGGQETQYF	TGTGCCAGCAGTGTTAGCGGGGGTCAAGAGACCCAGTACTTC
-	-	TRBV19	TRBJ1-6	CASSIGQYNSPLHF	TGTGCCAGTAGTATAGGACAATATAATTCACCCCTCCACTTT
many	TRBD1	TRBV5-5	TRBJ1-5	CASSKERWTGGPYSNQPQHF	TGTGCCAGCAGCAAAGAAAGGTGGACAGGGGGACCCTATAGCAATCAGCCCCAGCATTTT
many	-	TRBV29-1	TRBJ1-3	CSVETGISGNTIYF	TGCAGCGTCGAGACCGGAATATCTGGAAACACCATATATTTT
-	-	TRBV5-4	TRBJ2-3	CASSPPREDTQYF	TGTGCCAGCAGCCCGCCTCGAGAAGATACGCAGTATTTT
-	-	TRBV19	TRBJ2-2	CASTPPTGLSGELFF	TGTGCCAGTACCCCTCCAACAGGGTTGAGCGGGGAGCTGTTTTTT
-	-	TRBV5-1	TRBJ2-3	CASSLRGVSSTDTQYF	TGCGCCAGCAGCTTGAGGGGGGTTTCTAGCACAGATACGCAGTATTTT
few	TRBD1	TRBV24-1	TRBJ2-1	CATSDPRTGVNNEQFF	TGTGCCACCAGTGACCCTCGGACAGGGGTCAACAATGAGCAGTTCTTC
-	-	TRBV11-3	TRBJ1-2	CASSLRPPDGYTF	TGTGCCAGCAGCTTACGTCCCCCCGATGGCTACACCTTC
-	-	TRBV19	TRBJ1-4	CASSINGLQLFF	TGTGCCAGTAGTATAAATGGTCTACAACTGTTTTTT
-	-	TRBV15	TRBJ2-3	CATSHRDTDTQYF	TGTGCCACCAGCCACAGGGATACAGATACGCAGTATTTT
-	-	TRBV30	TRBJ2-1	CAWASGSNEQFF	TGTGCCTGGGCGAGTGGTTCCAATGAGCAGTTCTTC
few	TRBD1	TRBV20-1	TRBJ2-7	CSAATGNYEQYF	TGCAGTGCCGCGACAGGGAATTACGAGCAGTACTTC
many	TRBD1	TRBV7-2	TRBJ2-3	CASSARGRTDTQYF	TGTGCCAGCAGCGCCAGGGGGCGGACGGATACGCAGTATTTT
many	-	TRBV27	TRBJ1-5	CASSLQMNQPQHF	TGTGCCAGCAGTTTACAGATGAATCAGCCCCAGCATTTT
-	-	TRBV5-1	TRBJ1-1	CASSLARIGSGEITEAFF	TGCGCCAGCAGCTTAGCAAGGATTGGGTCAGGGGAGATCACTGAAGCTTTCTTT
-	-	TRBV9	TRBJ1-1	CASSVAHSESEAFF	TGTGCCAGCAGCGTAGCGCACAGCGAATCTGAAGCTTTCTTT
few	TRBD1	TRBV6-5	TRBJ2-1	CASSSGQGTDNEQFF	TGTGCCAGCAGTTCGGGACAGGGGACCGACAATGAGCAGTTCTTC
many	-	TRBV14	TRBJ2-1	CASSRPSVGYNEQFF	TGTGCCAGCAGCCGTCCTTCGGTGGGGTACAATGAGCAGTTCTTC
-	-	TRBV27	TRBJ2-7	CASSFKFLSSYEQYF	TGTGCCAGCAGTTTTAAGTTCCTGAGCTCCTACGAGCAGTACTTC
few	TRBD1	TRBV2	TRBJ2-1	CASPEGGQGFAEQFF	TGTGCCAGCCCAGAGGGGGGACAGGGTTTTGCTGAGCAGTTCTTC
few	-	TRBV20-1	TRBJ1-2	CSARSQGGYGYTF	TGCAGTGCTAGATCCCAGGGTGGTTATGGCTACACCTTC
-	TRBD2	TRBV9	TRBJ2-5	CASSVEAGRETQYF	TGTGCCAGCAGCGTAGAAGCGGGACGAGAGACCCAGTACTTC
few	-	TRBV19	TRBJ2-7	CASSETLGTLYEQYF	TGTGCCAGTAGTGAGACTTTGGGTACCCTATATGAGCAGTACTTC
many	-	TRBV7-9	TRBJ2-3	CASSSSSLLSTDTQYF	TGTGCCAGCAGCTCCAGCTCGCTCCTGAGCACAGATACGCAGTATTTT
-	-	TRBV3-1	TRBJ1-1	CASSQGPRKAFF	TGTGCCAGCAGCCAAGGACCTCGGAAAGCTTTCTTT
many	TRBD2	TRBV13	TRBJ2-2	CASSRIFGTSGGRTGELFF	TGTGCCAGCAGCCGTATCTTTGGGACTAGCGGGGGAAGGACCGGGGAGCTGTTTTTT
many	TRBD1	TRBV15	TRBJ1-5	CATSSKGQGLDGSNQPQHF	TGTGCCACCAGCAGTAAGGGACAGGGTCTCGATGGTAGCAATCAGCCCCAGCATTTT
many	TRBD2	TRBV7-9	TRBJ2-7	CASSTGTSASYEQYF	TGTGCCAGCAGCACCGGGACTAGCGCCTCCTACGAGCAGTACTTC
many	TRBD2	TRBV6-1	TRBJ2-3	CASGSLAGGPTDTQYF	TGTGCCAGCGGAAGCCTAGCGGGAGGGCCCACAGATACGCAGTATTTT
-	-	TRBV6-2/TRBV6-3	TRBJ2-7	CASSYFGVSEQYF	TGTGCCAGCAGTTACTTCGGGGTAAGCGAGCAGTACTTC
many	-	TRBV7-9	TRBJ2-5	CASSSNREGGVETQYF	TGTGCCAGCAGCTCTAATCGAGAGGGGGGCGTAGAGACCCAGTACTTC